This TCR beta chain stems from a study of T-cell memory formation after mild COVID-19. Across the whole study: The two donors had largely donor-specific TCR clusters. The study, taken as a whole, reports: The main location of contracting CD4+ clones was CM and EM, and that of contracting CD8+ clones was EMRA.

In this sample, this clonotype turned up a few times. The antigen is unknown. TCRdb re-derived calls from the 5' RACE reads in MiXCR, one entry per CDR3 protein. The table records 450,000 to 650,000 distinct CDR3 sequences, roughly 20% of them present only once. Sample: PBMCs or a T cell subset sorted from them (not recorded which). The receptor's source is an adult woman who had mild COVID-19 (a few samples of this study predate the infection). Cell type and time point are not known.

The CDR3, as DNA: TGTGCCAGCAGTCTCCGGGGGGCAGGGAGCACAGATACGCAGTATTTT. It codes for CASSLRGAGSTDTQYF. V usage is TRBV12-3 or TRBV12-4 and J usage is TRBJ2-3; weak D call: TRBD2 (7 bases). Trimming pared 5 bases from V and 0 bases from J, leaving 15 bases between. This CDR3 region has 16 residues.